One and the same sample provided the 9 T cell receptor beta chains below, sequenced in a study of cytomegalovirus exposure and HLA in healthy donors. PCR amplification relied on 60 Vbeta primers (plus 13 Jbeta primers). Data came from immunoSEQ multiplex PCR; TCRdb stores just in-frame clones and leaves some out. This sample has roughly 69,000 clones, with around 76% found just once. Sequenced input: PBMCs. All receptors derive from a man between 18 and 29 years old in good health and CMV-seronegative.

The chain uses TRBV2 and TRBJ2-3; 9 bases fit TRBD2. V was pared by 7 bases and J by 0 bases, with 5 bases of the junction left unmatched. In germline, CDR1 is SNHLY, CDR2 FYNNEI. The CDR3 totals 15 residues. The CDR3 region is CASTVAGASTDTQYF. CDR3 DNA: TGTGCCAGCACCGTAGCGGGGGCTAGCACAGATACGCAGTATTTT.

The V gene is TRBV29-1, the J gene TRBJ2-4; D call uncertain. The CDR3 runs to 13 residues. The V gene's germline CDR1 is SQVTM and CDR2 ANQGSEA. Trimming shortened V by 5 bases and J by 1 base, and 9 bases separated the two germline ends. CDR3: CSVQGSAKNIQYF. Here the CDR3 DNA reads TGCAGCGTTCAAGGTAGTGCCAAAAACATTCAGTACTTC.

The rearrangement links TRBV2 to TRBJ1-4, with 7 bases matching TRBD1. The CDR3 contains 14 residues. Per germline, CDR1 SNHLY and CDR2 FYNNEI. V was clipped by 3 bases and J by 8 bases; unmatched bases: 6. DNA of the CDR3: TGTGCCAGCAGTGATCAGGGACAGAGGGAAAAACTGTTTTTT. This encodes CASSDQGQREKLFF.

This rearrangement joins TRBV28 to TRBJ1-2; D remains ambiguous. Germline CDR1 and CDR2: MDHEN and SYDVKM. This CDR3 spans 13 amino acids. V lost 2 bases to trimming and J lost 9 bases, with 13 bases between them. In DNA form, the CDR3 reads TGTGCCAGCAGTTTAAATGGGCCAAGGAGCTACACCTTC. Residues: CASSLNGPRSYTF.

CDR3: CAWNPDKNYGYTF. The CDR3, as DNA: TGTGCCTGGAACCCGGACAAGAACTATGGCTACACCTTC. This chain links TRBV30 with TRBJ1-2; possibly TRBD1 for D (5 bases). The ends were cut back, 4 bases at V and 2 bases at J, with 11 bases in the middle. This CDR3 is 13 amino acids long. From germline, CDR1 is GTSNPN and CDR2 SVGIG (reference sequence). The entire variable domain, with the rest obtained from reference TRBV30 and TRBJ1-2, is as follows: SQTIHQWPATLVQPVGSPLSLECTVEGTSNPNLYWYRQAAGRGLQLLFYSVGIGQISSEVPQNLSASRPQDRQFILSSKKLLLSDSGFYLCAWNPDKNYGYTFGSGTRLTVV.

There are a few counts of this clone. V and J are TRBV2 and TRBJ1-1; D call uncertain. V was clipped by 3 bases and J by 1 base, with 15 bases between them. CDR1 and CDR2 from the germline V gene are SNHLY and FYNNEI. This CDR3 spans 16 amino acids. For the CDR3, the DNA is TGTGCCAGCAGTGATCTTCTAGCGGCAGCGAACACTGAAGCTTTCTTT. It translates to CASSDLLAAANTEAFF. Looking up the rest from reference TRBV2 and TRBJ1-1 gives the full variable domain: EPEVTQTPSHQVTQMGQEVILRCVPISNHLYFYWYRQILGQKVEFLVSFYNNEISEKSEIFDDQFSVERPDGSNFTLKIRSTKLEDSAMYFCASSDLLAAANTEAFFGQGTRLTVV.

The CDR3 DNA follows: TGCGCCAGCAGCTACGGACAGGGGGCGGGCACCGGGGAGCTGTTTTTT. Protein sequence: CASSYGQGAGTGELFF. The J gene is TRBJ2-2, the V gene TRBV5-1; 11 positions agree with TRBD1. Per germline, CDR1 SGHRS and CDR2 YFSETQ. V lost 3 bases and J lost 4; bases outside the gene matches: 5. The CDR3 runs to 16 residues.

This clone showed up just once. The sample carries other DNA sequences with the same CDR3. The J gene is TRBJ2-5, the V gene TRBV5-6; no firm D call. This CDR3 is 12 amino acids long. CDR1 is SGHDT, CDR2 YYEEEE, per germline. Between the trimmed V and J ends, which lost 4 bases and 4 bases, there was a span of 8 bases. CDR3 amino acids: CASSPSRETQYF. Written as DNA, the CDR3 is TGTGCCAGCAGCCCCTCCAGAGAGACCCAGTACTTC.

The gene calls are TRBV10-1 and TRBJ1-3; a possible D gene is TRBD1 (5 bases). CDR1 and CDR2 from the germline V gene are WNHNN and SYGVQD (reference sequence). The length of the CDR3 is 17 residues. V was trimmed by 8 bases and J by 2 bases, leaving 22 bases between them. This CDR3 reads CASPFSPGRVAGNTIYF. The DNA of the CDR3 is TGCGCCAGCCCATTCTCGCCAGGGAGGGTGGCTGGAAACACCATATATTTT.